Following are 23 T cell receptor beta chains from one sample sequenced in a study of blood T cell repertoires in COVID-19. TCRdb's copy holds only in-frame clones and misses some; the assay was immunoSEQ multiplex PCR. This repertoire shows tens of thousands of clones, 70% to 90% found once; its top ten account for around a fifth. Sequences were obtained from peripheral blood. These receptors all stem from a woman aged 80 or over in a cohort sampled during active or convalescent COVID-19.

The genes are TRBV2 and TRBJ2-1; D is unresolved. This CDR3 has 12 residues. Germline V CDR1 and CDR2: SNHLY, FYNNEI. V lost 7 bases to trimming and J lost 8 bases, with 12 bases between them. The CDR3 nucleotides are TGTGCCAGCAACATGGATCGGGATGAGCAGTTCTTC. It codes for CASNMDRDEQFF.

The rearrangement joins TRBV12-5 to TRBJ1-5; D is unclear. Trimming left V 5 bases short and J 5 bases short, with 10 bases between. The germline CDR1 and CDR2 sequences are LGHNT and FRNRAP. The CDR3 spans 13 residues. The CDR3 loop is CASGVDGDQPQHF. The CDR3 nucleotides are TGTGCTAGTGGTGTGGACGGGGATCAGCCCCAGCATTTT.

The gene calls are TRBV29-1 and TRBJ1-2; 8 bases are shared with TRBD1. The CDR3 consists of 12 residues. Germline-derived CDR1 and CDR2 are SQVTM and ANQGSEA. DNA for the CDR3: TGCATCGGGGGACAGGAGAACTATGGCTACACCTTC. Its protein product is CIGGQENYGYTF.

The chain links TRBV5-4 to TRBJ1-1; a possible D gene is TRBD1 (5 bases). The germline gives CDR1 SGHNT, CDR2 YYREEE (reference sequence). CDR3 length: 14 amino acids. Trimming removed 4 bases from V and 4 bases from J, with 14 bases in between. CDR3 bases: TGTGCCAGCAGCGCTTCTCGACAGATCACTGAAGCTTTCTTT. This codes for CASSASRQITEAFF.

This clone was seen only a few times. The chain employs TRBV19 and TRBJ1-5, with D tentatively TRBD1 (6 bases). The V gene's germline CDR1 is LNHDA and CDR2 SQIVND (reference sequence). V lost 0 bases and J lost 5, with 11 bases in between. The CDR3 is 15 residues long. The CDR3 region is CASSIEGGPYQPQHF. The CDR3 DNA reads as TGTGCCAGTAGTATAGAGGGGGGGCCTTATCAGCCCCAGCATTTT.

The chain joins TRBV3-1 (or the pseudogene TRBV3-2) to TRBJ1-3; D is ambiguous. The CDR3 runs 16 residues. Per germline, CDR1 LGHDT and CDR2 YNNKEL (reference sequence). The ends were cut back, 4 bases at V and 4 bases at J, with 17 bases in the middle. The CDR3 nucleotides read TGTGCCAGCAGCCTCGGTTGGCAGGTGCACGGAAACACCATATATTTT. This sequence encodes CASSLGWQVHGNTIYF.

This clone was detected a few times. V and J are TRBV28 and TRBJ2-5, with TRBD2 matching over 10 bases. The CDR3 extends over 15 amino acids. Per the germline V gene, CDR1 is MDHEN and CDR2 is SYDVKM. The V segment lost 7 bases and the J segment 4 bases; nucleotides outside the gene matches: 9. The CDR3 loop reads CASTLSGRAGETQYF. CDR3 in DNA: TGTGCCAGCACCCTGAGCGGGAGGGCGGGAGAGACCCAGTACTTC.

The V gene is TRBV2, the J gene TRBJ2-1; 10 positions agree with TRBD2. J gave up 9 bases and V 5 bases, and 10 bases lay outside the gene matches. Germline V CDR1 and CDR2: SNHLY, FYNNEI. This CDR3 spans 15 amino acids. CDR3 loop: CASSLRGTSVFEQFF. CDR3 nucleotide sequence: TGTGCCAGCAGTCTCCGGGGGACTAGCGTATTTGAGCAGTTCTTC.

This chain links TRBV7-2 with TRBJ1-1; D gene uncertain. Germline lookup yields CDR1 SGHTA and CDR2 FQGNSA. CDR3 size: 14 residues. V shed 3 bases and J shed 2 bases, with 10 bases lying between them. CDR3 in DNA: TGTGCCAGCAGCTTTGGACTGCGTAACACTGAAGCTTTCTTT. As protein: CASSFGLRNTEAFF.

V and J are TRBV7-6 and TRBJ2-3; 11 nucleotides agree with TRBD2. V was clipped by 0 bases and J by 5 bases; unmatched bases: 4. Germline CDR1 reads SGHVS; CDR2 reads FNYEAQ. The CDR3 is 16 amino acids. Here the CDR3 DNA reads TGTGCCAGCAGCTTAGCCCTAGCGGGAGGACAAGATACGCAGTATTTT. Protein product: CASSLALAGGQDTQYF.

This chain joins TRBV11-2 and TRBJ2-5; tentative D call: TRBD2 (6 bases). V was clipped by 4 bases and J by 0 bases, with 12 bases between them. This CDR3 comprises 15 residues. Germline V gene sequence: CDR1 SGHAT, CDR2 FQNNGV. CDR3 protein: CASSSFLADQETQYF. DNA of the CDR3: TGTGCCAGCAGCTCCTTTTTAGCGGACCAAGAGACCCAGTACTTC.

The DNA for the CDR3 is TGCGCCAGCAGGGGTGGGGCGGTTGGCTACACCTTC. Amino acids: CASRGGAVGYTF. V is TRBV10-2 and J is TRBJ1-2, with a tentative D call TRBD1 (5 bases). Trimming left V 6 bases short and J 7 bases short, with 12 bases between. Germline V gene data show CDR1 as WSHSY and CDR2 as SAAADI. There are 12 residues in the CDR3.

The chain has TRBV5-1 and TRBJ1-4, with TRBD1 matching 9 bases. The J segment lost 5 bases and the V segment lost 10 bases, leaving 9 bases of the junction unmatched. This CDR3 contains 14 residues. The germline V gene encodes CDR1 SGHRS and CDR2 YFSETQ. The CDR3 region is CACSQGAQNEKLFF. CDR3 nucleotides: TGCGCCTGCTCACAGGGGGCGCAGAATGAAAAACTGTTTTTT.

J is TRBJ2-6 and V is TRBV5-4, with 10 bases aligning to TRBD1. The V and J ends lost 4 bases and 0 bases, in that order; junction bases with no gene match: 4. Germline V CDR1 and CDR2: SGHNT, YYREEE (reference sequence). This CDR3 spans 17 amino acids. CDR3 nucleotide sequence: TGTGCCAGCAGCCCGGGACAGGGGAACTCTGGGGCCAACGTCCTGACTTTC. Translating it yields CASSPGQGNSGANVLTF. The full variable domain, its missing parts supplied by reference TRBV5-4 and TRBJ2-6, is ETGVTQSPTHLIKTRGQQVTLRCSSQSGHNTVSWYQQALGQGPQFIFQYYREEENGRGNFPPRFSGLQFPNYSSELNVNALELDDSALYLCASSPGQGNSGANVLTFGAGSRLTVL.

The CDR3 reads CASSLVVGGQHGNQPQHF. CDR3 sequence (DNA): TGTGCCAGCAGCTTAGTGGTTGGTGGACAGCACGGCAATCAGCCCCAGCATTTT. The genes are TRBV7-9 and TRBJ1-5; TRBD1 is a possible D gene (6 bases). This CDR3 spans 18 amino acids. Germline V CDR1 and CDR2: SEHNR, FQNEAQ (reference sequence). V was trimmed by 1 base and J by 2 bases, leaving 18 bases between them. The entire variable domain, with the rest obtained from reference TRBV7-9 and TRBJ1-5, is as follows: DTGVSQNPRHKITKRGQNVTFRCDPISEHNRLYWYRQTLGQGPEFLTYFQNEAQLEKSRLLSDRFSAERPKGSFSTLEIQRTEQGDSAMYLCASSLVVGGQHGNQPQHFGDGTRLSIL.

The J gene is TRBJ2-1, the V gene TRBV19; tentatively, D is TRBD2 (5 bases). The length of the CDR3 is 12 residues. Germline CDR1 and CDR2: LNHDA and SQIVND (reference sequence). Trimming stripped 9 bases from V and 7 bases from J, with 13 bases between. The CDR3 DNA reads TGTGCCAGCTCTGGAGGAGGTAATGAGCAGTTCTTC. Protein product: CASSGGGNEQFF.

The J gene is TRBJ2-1, the V gene TRBV11-2; weak D call: TRBD1 (5 bases). V was pared by 0 bases and J by 9 bases, with 9 bases between. This CDR3 contains 13 residues. Germline V gives CDR1 SGHAT, CDR2 FQNNGV. The CDR3 coding sequence is TGTGCCAGCAGCTTAGAACAGGTTGGTGAGCAGTTCTTC. Translated: CASSLEQVGEQFF.

This chain links TRBV6-5 with TRBJ1-4; D perhaps matches TRBD1 (6 bases). V was pared by 6 bases and J by 4 bases, with 15 bases between. The CDR3 is 15 residues long. Germline assignment: CDR1 MNHEY and CDR2 SVGAGI. The CDR3 DNA sequence: TGTGCCAGCAGACCAACAGGGAACGTTAATGAAAAACTGTTTTTT. Translated: CASRPTGNVNEKLFF.

This rearrangement joins TRBV9 to TRBJ2-3, with 8 positions matching TRBD1. The CDR3 spans 14 residues. Germline lookup yields CDR1 SGDLS and CDR2 YYNGEE. The J segment lost 5 bases and the V segment lost 3 bases, leaving 5 bases of the junction unmatched. CDR3 residues: CASSGRGRVDTQYF. CDR3 coding DNA: TGTGCCAGCAGCGGCAGGGGGCGGGTAGATACGCAGTATTTT.

The table lists this clone with a count of one. The chain has TRBV5-1 and TRBJ1-5; D is undetermined. Trimming cost V 0 bases and J 5 bases, with 9 bases left between them. The CDR3 length is 14 residues. The V gene's germline CDR1 is SGHRS and CDR2 YFSETQ. For the CDR3, the DNA is TGCGCCAGCAGCTTGGACGGGTTAGATCAGCCCCAGCATTTT. It is translated as CASSLDGLDQPQHF.

The CDR3 region has the DNA TGCGCCAGCGGGGTTTCGGGATCCGTGCCAGATACGCAGTATTTT. Residues: CASGVSGSVPDTQYF. V and J are TRBV5-1 and TRBJ2-3, with D maybe TRBD2 (5 bases). Germline V gives CDR1 SGHRS, CDR2 YFSETQ. V dropped 7 bases and J dropped 4 bases, with 19 bases sitting between them. The CDR3 is 15 residues long.

The V and J genes are TRBV7-9 and TRBJ1-1; possible D gene TRBD1, 5 bases. CDR3 size: 14 residues. Trimming stripped 3 bases from V and 3 bases from J, with 11 bases between. Germline V CDR1 and CDR2: SEHNR, FQNEAQ (reference sequence). The CDR3 loop reads CASSFRDTDTEAFF. The CDR3 region has the DNA TGTGCCAGCAGCTTCAGGGATACAGACACTGAAGCTTTCTTT.

This clone came up a few times. This chain connects TRBV27 to TRBJ2-3; D not resolved. CDR3 length: 15 residues. Germline-derived CDR1 and CDR2 are MNHEY and SMNVEV (reference sequence). Trimming left V 2 bases short and J 0 bases short, with 9 bases between. The CDR3 DNA reads as TGTGCCAGCAGTTTACAACTAACTAGCACAGATACGCAGTATTTT. Its protein product is CASSLQLTSTDTQYF.